The 5 T cell receptor beta chains given below trace back to one sample, sequenced in a study of monozygotic twins with inflammatory bowel disease. For each CDR3 protein, TCRdb gives one entry from its re-call of the 5' RACE reads, without DNA. The sample spans roughly 120,000 distinct CDR3 sequences; the ten largest clones claim over 10%. The sequenced sample consisted of blood. These receptors were collected from a human donor with ulcerative colitis or Crohn's disease, or a healthy co-twin of an affected twin (not recorded which).

The chain uses TRBV5-6 and TRBJ2-1. Germline V gives CDR1 SGHDT, CDR2 YYEEEE. The CDR3 runs 13 residues. CDR3 sequence reads: CASSHSLGNEQFF.

This chain links TRBV4-2 with TRBJ1-1; TCRdb's assignment of TRBD1 cannot be checked, as there is no DNA. Germline values: CDR1 LGHNA, CDR2 YNFKEQ. This CDR3 spans 17 amino acids. The CDR3: CASSQDGDRGLNTEAFF.

The chain recombines TRBV5-4 with TRBJ2-5; the TCRdb D gene call, TRBD1, has no DNA to confirm it. This CDR3 contains 16 residues. Germline CDR1 and CDR2: SGHNT and YYREEE (reference sequence). The CDR3 sequence: CASSSTDREVWETQYF.

The rearrangement joins TRBV4-1 to TRBJ1-4; TCRdb lists TRBD1, though no DNA is available to test this call. There are 17 residues in the CDR3. CDR1 is MGHRA, CDR2 YSYEKL, per germline. The CDR3 is CASSQLPPDRGREKLFF.

The V gene is TRBV3-1, the J gene TRBJ1-1. Germline V gives CDR1 LGHDT, CDR2 YNNKEL (reference sequence). The CDR3 covers 15 residues. This chain's CDR3 is CASSPSSFGGTEAFF.